Detailed here is one T cell receptor beta chain. Its cognate antigen is unknown. The CDR3 consists of 15 residues. V dropped 3 bases and J dropped 2 bases, with 14 bases sitting between them. Germline V gene data show CDR1 as MGHDK and CDR2 as SYGVNS. The data were obtained in a study of Ad26.COV2.S vaccination and SARS-CoV-2 variants. Overall study: The donor belonged to the COV1001 Ad26.COV2.S trial arm.

Broader study findings: CD8+ and CD4+ T cells specific for spike reportedly responded with substantial breadth after vaccination. Vaccinated individuals (as opposed to placebo recipients) had higher spike-specific TCR breadth.

Sequencing used immunoSEQ multiplex PCR; TCRdb keeps in-frame clones, though not all of them. The sample consists of 510,000 or so clones, 87% of them appearing once. Treatment noted: approximately 18 received Ad26.COV2.S at low or high dose, single or two shots; 5 received placebo; per-sample allocation not given. The samples date from day 63 after the first vaccine or placebo injection. This material consisted of peripheral blood, taken in a trial of Ad26.COV2.S vaccine versus placebo. This sequence originates from a person between 18 and 59 years old who received the Ad26.COV2.S COVID-19 vaccine or a placebo. V is TRBV25-1 and J is TRBJ2-7; weak D call: TRBD2 (6 bases). In DNA, the CDR3 is TGTGCCAGCAGTGACTACTTCGGAGGGACCTACGAGCAGTACTTC. Protein sequence: CASSDYFGGTYEQYF.